Listed here is a single T cell receptor beta chain. This CDR3 is built from 15 residues. Unmatched junction bases numbered 6, after V lost 6 bases and J lost 4 bases. Looked up from germline, CDR1 is MNHEY and CDR2 is SVGAGI. This sample stems from a study of blood T cell repertoires in COVID-19. The repertoire was sequenced with immunoSEQ multiplex PCR; TCRdb's copy has only in-frame clones and lacks some. The sample records 130,000 to 150,000 clones, roughly 86% being singletons. The clonotype comes from a man between 65 and 85 years old with acute or convalescent COVID-19. The sequenced sample consisted of peripheral blood. The chain joins TRBV6-5 to TRBJ2-7; 13 bases match TRBD2. The CDR3 reads CASRTTSGGAYEQYF. The CDR3 region has the DNA TGTGCCAGCAGAACCACTAGCGGGGGGGCTTACGAGCAGTACTTC.